The 29 T cell receptor beta chains below were found in one sample sequenced in a study of blood T cell repertoires in COVID-19. Method: immunoSEQ multiplex PCR; TCRdb's copy keeps in-frame clones and lacks some. In the table there are some 300,000 clones, 85% to 90% of which are singletons. The specimen sequenced was peripheral blood. These receptors all stem from a woman in her 50s with COVID-19, enrolled during active disease.

The chain carries TRBV29-1 and TRBJ2-7; 12 positions match TRBD2. The V gene's germline CDR1 is SQVTM and CDR2 ANQGSEA. V lost 6 bases, J lost 3 bases, and 9 bases stayed unmatched. This CDR3 region has 15 residues. CDR3 sequence reads: CSVQLTSGSFYEQYF. The CDR3 nucleotides are TGCAGCGTCCAATTGACTAGCGGGAGCTTCTACGAGCAGTACTTC.

The chain uses TRBV7-2 and TRBJ2-3; D unclear. From germline, CDR1 is SGHTA and CDR2 FQGNSA. The CDR3 runs 15 residues. V gave up 5 bases and J gave up 1 base, with 13 bases separating them. The CDR3 spells CASSQTPSGTDTQYF. In DNA, the CDR3 is TGTGCCAGCAGCCAGACTCCCTCCGGCACAGATACGCAGTATTTT.

This chain joins TRBV30 and TRBJ1-1; D may be TRBD1 (6 bases). CDR3 length: 13 amino acids. Per germline, CDR1 GTSNPN and CDR2 SVGIG (reference sequence). With 3 bases removed from V and 1 base from J, the gap between germline ends came to 9 bases. CDR3 region: CAWRMTGNTEAFF. The CDR3 coding sequence is TGTGCCTGGAGGATGACAGGGAACACTGAAGCTTTCTTT.

This chain joins TRBV4-1 and TRBJ1-2, with 7 bases aligning to TRBD1. Germline values: CDR1 MGHRA, CDR2 YSYEKL. The CDR3 covers 16 residues. Trimming cost V 1 base and J 4 bases; bases outside gene matches: 9. CDR3 nucleotide sequence: TGCGCCAGCAGCCAAGTGGGGACAGCGAATATCTATGGCTACACCTTC. Translating it yields CASSQVGTANIYGYTF.

The rearrangement joins TRBV27 to TRBJ1-1; the D is unclear. Germline V gene data show CDR1 as MNHEY and CDR2 as SMNVEV (reference sequence). The V end lost 6 bases, the J end lost 0 bases, and 5 bases lay between the germline ends. CDR3 length: 12 residues. CDR3 protein: CASRTMNTEAFF. In DNA, the CDR3 is TGTGCCAGCAGGACAATGAACACTGAAGCTTTCTTT.

The gene calls are TRBV7-8 and TRBJ2-3; a weak D match, TRBD1 (6 bases). The CDR3 loop spans 16 amino acids. CDR1 is SGHVS and CDR2 is FQNEAQ in the germline V gene. Trimming left V 1 base short and J 1 base short, with 12 bases between. Written as DNA, the CDR3 is TGTGCCAGCAGCTTAGTAGTCAGGGGTGGCACAGATACGCAGTATTTT. Translating gives CASSLVVRGGTDTQYF.

The J gene is TRBJ1-5, the V gene TRBV7-2, with a weak D call TRBD1 (6 bases). The germline V gene encodes CDR1 SGHTA and CDR2 FQGNSA. The CDR3 has 16 residues. V shed 5 bases and J shed 0 bases, with 14 bases lying between them. The CDR3 DNA is TGTGCCAGCAGCAATCTGCACAGGGATAGCAATCAGCCCCAGCATTTT. This sequence encodes CASSNLHRDSNQPQHF.

J is TRBJ2-3 and V is TRBV5-1; 14 nucleotides align to TRBD2. Germline lookup yields CDR1 SGHRS and CDR2 YFSETQ. With V trimmed by 6 bases and J by 4 bases, 10 bases remained unmatched. The CDR3 has 17 amino acids. This CDR3 reads CASMRTSGRNSADTQYF. CDR3 in DNA: TGCGCCAGCATGCGGACTAGCGGGAGGAATAGCGCAGATACGCAGTATTTT.

The gene calls are TRBV19 and TRBJ1-5; D gene unclear. Germline assignment: CDR1 LNHDA and CDR2 SQIVND (reference sequence). V lost 6 bases, J lost 4 bases, and 16 bases lay in between. This CDR3 spans 15 amino acids. CDR3 in DNA: TGTGCCAGTAGCCCCGGGAGGGCGTCGAATCAGCCCCAGCATTTT. Translation gives CASSPGRASNQPQHF.

This clone came up once. The rearrangement joins TRBV11-2 to TRBJ2-7, with 8 bases that match TRBD2. Germline CDR1 and CDR2: SGHAT and FQNNGV. The CDR3 contains 15 residues. Trimming at V came to 0 bases and at J to 3 bases, leaving 4 bases not matched to a gene. CDR3 protein: CASSLDPAGVYEQYF. CDR3 nucleotide sequence: TGTGCCAGCAGCTTAGACCCAGCGGGAGTCTACGAGCAGTACTTC.

CDR3 DNA sequence: TGTGCCAGCAGGAAGGGGGGGGGCAATCAGCCCCAGCATTTT. Translated, it gives CASRKGGGNQPQHF. This chain uses TRBV6-5 with TRBJ1-5, with a possible D match to TRBD1 (6 bases). From germline, CDR1 is MNHEY and CDR2 SVGAGI. This CDR3 comprises 14 residues. Trimming pared 6 bases from V and 2 bases from J, leaving 11 bases between.

Here the CDR3 DNA reads TGTGCCAGCAGCCTACGCCACGATCGGACAGGGAATAGGCCCACCGGGGAGCTGTTTTTT. Amino acid sequence: CASSLRHDRTGNRPTGELFF. V and J are TRBV13 and TRBJ2-2, with 8 nucleotides matching TRBD1. The CDR3 is 20 amino acids. Germline V gene data show CDR1 as PRHDT and CDR2 as FYEKMQ (reference sequence). After removal of 5 bases from V and 4 bases from J, the junction contained 21 bases not matched to a gene.

The chain recombines TRBV5-1 with TRBJ1-1, with D maybe TRBD1 (5 bases). V lost 4 bases and J lost 3, with 22 bases in between. Germline loops: CDR1 SGHRS, CDR2 YFSETQ. The CDR3 contains 17 residues. CDR3: CASSHLPLTARDTEAFF. In DNA, the CDR3 is TGCGCCAGCAGCCACCTCCCCCTGACAGCGAGAGACACTGAAGCTTTCTTT. Using reference TRBV5-1 and TRBJ1-1 for the parts outside the CDR3, the full variable domain is KAGVTQTPRYLIKTRGQQVTLSCSPISGHRSVSWYQQTPGQGLQFLFEYFSETQRNKGNFPGRFSGRQFSNSRSEMNVSTLELGDSALYLCASSHLPLTARDTEAFFGQGTRLTVV.

The chain carries TRBV12-2 and TRBJ2-2; the D call TRBD1 from the table was never checked on the DNA. TRBV12-2 is tagged as a pseudogene. The CDR3 has 14 residues. The CDR3 DNA is TGTGCAAGTCGGCCCACAGGGGGTACCGGGGAGCTGTTTTTT. Its translation: CASRPTGGTGELFF.

This rearrangement joins TRBV5-5 to TRBJ2-4; 8 nucleotides line up with TRBD1. This CDR3 has 13 residues. Germline CDR1 reads SGHKS; CDR2 reads YYEKEE (reference sequence). The junction had 3 bases not matched to a gene; V was cut back by 4 bases and J by 6 bases. The CDR3 is CASSDRGSNIQYF. The CDR3, as DNA: TGTGCCAGCAGCGACAGGGGTTCAAACATTCAGTACTTC.

The CDR3 loop is CASSDRLADFYNEQFF. CDR3 nucleotide sequence: TGTGCCAGCAGCGATCGACTAGCGGATTTCTACAATGAGCAGTTCTTC. The rearrangement uses TRBV21-1 and TRBJ2-1; no DNA check was done on the table's D call, TRBD2. TRBV21-1 corresponds to a pseudogene. The CDR3 has 16 amino acids.

V and J are TRBV5-8 and TRBJ2-7, with D hard to call. Looked up from germline, CDR1 is SGHTS and CDR2 is YDEGEE. Trimming stripped 3 bases from V and 2 bases from J, with 9 bases between. The CDR3 length is 13 residues. The CDR3 bases are TGTGCCAGCAGCTATATTCGGGCCTACGAGCAGTACTTC. Its translation is CASSYIRAYEQYF.

V gene TRBV5-1 combines with J gene TRBJ1-2, with D perhaps matching TRBD1 (6 bases). V was clipped by 0 bases and J by 4 bases, with 16 bases between them. The CDR3 contains 16 residues. CDR1 is SGHRS, CDR2 YFSETQ, per germline. The CDR3: CASSLAGGRIAYGYTF. As DNA, the CDR3 is TGCGCCAGCAGCTTGGCTGGGGGCCGGATCGCCTATGGCTACACCTTC.

The chain has TRBV7-6 and TRBJ1-5; 8 bases are a match to TRBD1. This CDR3 has 15 residues. After removal of 5 bases from V and 5 bases from J, the junction contained 8 bases not matched to a gene. CDR1 and CDR2 from the germline V gene are SGHVS and FNYEAQ. The CDR3 here is CASSRGQGPYQPQHF. CDR3 sequence (DNA): TGTGCCAGCAGCCGCGGACAGGGCCCCTATCAGCCCCAGCATTTT.

The chain is built from TRBV3-1 (or the pseudogene TRBV3-2) and TRBJ1-1; D is unresolved. CDR1 and CDR2 (germline): LGHDT, YNNKEL (reference sequence). The CDR3 contains 12 residues. V was clipped by 1 base and J by 10 bases, with 10 bases between them. CDR3: CASSQARNGAFF. DNA of the CDR3: TGTGCCAGCAGCCAAGCCCGCAACGGAGCTTTCTTT.

The V and J genes are TRBV24-1 and TRBJ1-5; perhaps TRBD1 as D (5 bases). The CDR3 spans 15 residues. V gave up 4 bases and J gave up 2 bases, with 11 bases separating them. Looked up from germline, CDR1 is KGHDR and CDR2 is SFDVKD. CDR3 sequence reads: CATSEQGSGNQPQHF. Written as DNA, the CDR3 is TGTGCCACCAGTGAGCAGGGTTCGGGCAATCAGCCCCAGCATTTT.

This rearrangement joins TRBV2 to TRBJ1-5; D is unresolved. The CDR3 has 11 amino acids. Trimming removed 6 bases from V and 9 bases from J, with 9 bases in between. Germline CDR1 reads SNHLY; CDR2 reads FYNNEI. CDR3 sequence: CASRPEGPQHF. The CDR3 bases are TGTGCCAGCAGACCCGAGGGGCCCCAGCATTTT.

The chain carries TRBV27 and TRBJ1-6, with 8 bases matching TRBD1. Germline loops: CDR1 MNHEY, CDR2 SMNVEV (reference sequence). The CDR3 consists of 19 residues. Trimming removed 6 bases from V and 14 bases from J; junction bases left unmatched: 27. The CDR3 sequence is CASSSPLKTRGTGPPALHF. Here the CDR3 DNA reads TGTGCCAGCAGCTCCCCGCTGAAAACCCGAGGGACAGGCCCACCGGCCCTCCACTTT.

This sequence joins TRBV18 and TRBJ2-7; 12 nucleotides line up with TRBD2. After removal of 1 base from V and 3 bases from J, the junction contained 16 bases not matched to a gene. The CDR3 has 20 amino acids. Germline V gene sequence: CDR1 KGHSH, CDR2 LQKENI. The CDR3 region has the DNA TGTGCCAGCTCACCACTTCGGTTTTTGACTAGCGGGAGCCCTAACTACGAGCAGTACTTC. Protein product: CASSPLRFLTSGSPNYEQYF.

This clone was seen a single time. The chain uses TRBV6-5 and TRBJ1-1; perhaps TRBD1 as D (5 bases). V was cut by 9 bases and J by 1 base, with 12 bases left in between. Germline V CDR1 and CDR2: MNHEY, SVGAGI. CDR3 size: 13 residues. As DNA, the CDR3 is TGTGCCAGTCAGACTCAGGGGAACACTGAAGCTTTCTTT. It is translated as CASQTQGNTEAFF.

The chain employs TRBV6-5 and TRBJ2-7; TRBD1 matches 7 bases. The ends lost 8 bases at V and 5 bases at J; junction bases unmatched: 12. Germline V gene data show CDR1 as MNHEY and CDR2 as SVGAGI. This CDR3 is 14 amino acids long. The CDR3 region has the DNA TGTGCCAGCGAAAGGAGGACAGGTCTCGACGAGCAGTACTTC. Translating it yields CASERRTGLDEQYF.

This chain uses TRBV9 with TRBJ2-2; TRBD2 aligns across 8 bases. The CDR3 has 17 residues. CDR1 and CDR2 (germline): SGDLS, YYNGEE. Trimming removed 3 bases from V and 1 base from J; junction bases left unmatched: 8. This CDR3 is CASSETAGGGNTGELFF. The CDR3, as DNA: TGTGCCAGCAGCGAAACGGCGGGGGGAGGGAACACCGGGGAGCTGTTTTTT.

The V call is TRBV7-2, the J call TRBJ2-1; TRBD2 agrees at 14 bases. Losses at the gene ends were 5 bases for V and 8 bases for J; bases not matched to a gene: 11. Germline V gene data show CDR1 as SGHTA and CDR2 as FQGNSA. CDR3 length: 17 residues. The CDR3 sequence: CASSHSTTSGRADEQFF. CDR3 DNA: TGTGCCAGCAGCCACTCGACGACTAGCGGGAGGGCCGATGAGCAGTTCTTC.

This chain links TRBV6-5 with TRBJ2-7, with no clear D. Looked up from germline, CDR1 is MNHEY and CDR2 is SVGAGI. This CDR3 has 13 residues. V dropped 7 bases and J dropped 1 base, with 11 bases sitting between them. The CDR3 nucleotides are TGTGCCAGCACGGCAGGAAGATCCTACGAGCAGTACTTC. Its translation: CASTAGRSYEQYF.